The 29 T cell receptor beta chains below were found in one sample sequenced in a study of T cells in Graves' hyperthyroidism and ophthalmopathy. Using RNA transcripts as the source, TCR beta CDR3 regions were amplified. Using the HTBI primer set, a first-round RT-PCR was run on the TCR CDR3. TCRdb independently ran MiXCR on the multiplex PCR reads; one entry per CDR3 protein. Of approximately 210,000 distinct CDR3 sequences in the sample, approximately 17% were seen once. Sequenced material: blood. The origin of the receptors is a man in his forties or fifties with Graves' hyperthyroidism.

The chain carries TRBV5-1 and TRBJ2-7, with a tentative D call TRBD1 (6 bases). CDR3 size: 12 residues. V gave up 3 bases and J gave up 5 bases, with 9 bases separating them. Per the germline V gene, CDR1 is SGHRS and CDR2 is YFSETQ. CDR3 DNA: TGCGCCAGCAGCTCTGGACAGCACGAGCAGTACTTC. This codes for CASSSGQHEQYF.

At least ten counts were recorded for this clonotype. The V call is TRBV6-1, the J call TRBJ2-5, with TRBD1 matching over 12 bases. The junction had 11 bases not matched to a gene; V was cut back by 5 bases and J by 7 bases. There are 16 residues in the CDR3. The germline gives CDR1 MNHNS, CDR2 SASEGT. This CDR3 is CASSKTGQGASGTQYF. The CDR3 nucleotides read TGTGCCAGCAGTAAGACGGGACAGGGGGCCTCCGGGACCCAGTACTTC.

CDR3 DNA: TGTGCCAGCAGCTTGGGTAAATGGATGGGGACCCAGTACTTC. Translation gives CASSLGKWMGTQYF. The chain employs TRBV5-5 and TRBJ2-5; D unclear. In germline, CDR1 is SGHKS, CDR2 YYEKEE (reference sequence). This CDR3 is 14 amino acids long. The V end was cut by 0 bases, the J end by 7 bases, with 13 bases between.

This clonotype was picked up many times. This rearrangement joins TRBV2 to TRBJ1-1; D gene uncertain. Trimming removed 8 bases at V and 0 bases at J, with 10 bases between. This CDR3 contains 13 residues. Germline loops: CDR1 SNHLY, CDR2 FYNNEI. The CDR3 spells CASAGRLNTEAFF. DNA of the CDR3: TGTGCCAGCGCTGGGAGATTGAACACTGAAGCTTTCTTT.

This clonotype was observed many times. The CDR3 loop is CASTAGVIADYEQYF. DNA for the CDR3: TGTGCCAGCACCGCGGGTGTGATAGCGGATTACGAGCAGTACTTC. This chain uses TRBV12-3 or TRBV12-4 with TRBJ2-7; D may be TRBD2 (6 bases). This CDR3 contains 15 residues. V lost 7 bases and J lost 4, with 20 bases in between.

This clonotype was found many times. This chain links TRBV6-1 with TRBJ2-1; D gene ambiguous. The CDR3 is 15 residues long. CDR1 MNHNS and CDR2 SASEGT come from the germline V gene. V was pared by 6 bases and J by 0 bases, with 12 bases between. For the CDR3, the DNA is TGTGCCAGCAGGCCCTGGCAGAGCTCCTACAATGAGCAGTTCTTC. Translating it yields CASRPWQSSYNEQFF.

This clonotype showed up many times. In DNA form, the CDR3 reads TGTGCCAGCAGCGTAGGAGGGGGCTTCTCAGAGACCCAGTACTTC. Amino acid sequence: CASSVGGGFSETQYF. V gene TRBV9 combines with J gene TRBJ2-5, with 7 bases fitting TRBD1. The CDR3 runs 15 residues. Trimming removed 0 bases from V and 4 bases from J; junction bases left unmatched: 6. Germline CDR1 SGDLS, CDR2 YYNGEE.

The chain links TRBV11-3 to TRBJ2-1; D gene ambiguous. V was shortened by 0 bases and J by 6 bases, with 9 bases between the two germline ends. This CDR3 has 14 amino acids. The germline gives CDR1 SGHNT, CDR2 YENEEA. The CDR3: CASSLEGWSNEQFF. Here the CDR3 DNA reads TGTGCCAGCAGCTTAGAGGGTTGGAGCAATGAGCAGTTCTTC.

The CDR3 sequence is CASKGDYPYEQYF. DNA for the CDR3: TGTGCCAGCAAAGGGGACTATCCCTACGAGCAGTACTTC. J is TRBJ2-7 and V is TRBV6-2 or TRBV6-3; 7 bases match TRBD2. From germline, CDR1 is MNHEY and CDR2 SVGEGT. J gave up 2 bases and V 7 bases, and 5 bases lay outside the gene matches. This CDR3 is 13 amino acids long.

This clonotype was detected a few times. The CDR3 protein is CASGLVSGISANTIYF. The CDR3 nucleotides read TGTGCTAGTGGTTTGGTGAGTGGGATTTCCGCGAACACCATATATTTT. This chain uses TRBV12-5 with TRBJ1-3; D gene unclear. V was clipped by 0 bases and J by 7 bases, with 16 bases between them. Germline loops: CDR1 LGHNT, CDR2 FRNRAP. The CDR3 contains 16 residues.

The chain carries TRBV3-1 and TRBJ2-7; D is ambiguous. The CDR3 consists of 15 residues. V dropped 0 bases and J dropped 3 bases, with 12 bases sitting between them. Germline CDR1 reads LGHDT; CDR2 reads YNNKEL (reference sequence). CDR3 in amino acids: CASSQESKLDYEQYF. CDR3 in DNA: TGTGCCAGCAGCCAAGAATCCAAACTTGACTACGAGCAGTACTTC.

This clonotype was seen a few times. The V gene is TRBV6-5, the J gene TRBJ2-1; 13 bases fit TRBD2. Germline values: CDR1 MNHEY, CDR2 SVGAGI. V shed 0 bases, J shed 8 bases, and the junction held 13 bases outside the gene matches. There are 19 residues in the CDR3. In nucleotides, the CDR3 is TGTGCCAGCAGTTACTCCCTCGGACTAGCGGGAGCTTCGTTGGATGAGCAGTTCTTC. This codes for CASSYSLGLAGASLDEQFF.

CDR3 sequence (DNA): TGCGCCAGCAGCCAAGAAACCACCGGACAGGGGAATTCACCCCTCCACTTT. It specifies CASSQETTGQGNSPLHF. V gene TRBV4-3 combines with J gene TRBJ1-6; 9 positions agree with TRBD1. Germline V lookup: CDR1 LGHNA, CDR2 YSLEER. Losses at the gene ends were 0 bases for V and 7 bases for J; bases not matched to a gene: 7. This CDR3 is 17 amino acids long.

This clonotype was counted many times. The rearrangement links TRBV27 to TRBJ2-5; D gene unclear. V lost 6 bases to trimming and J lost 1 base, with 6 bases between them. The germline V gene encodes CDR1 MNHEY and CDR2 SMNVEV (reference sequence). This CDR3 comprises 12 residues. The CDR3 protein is CASSPFQETQYF. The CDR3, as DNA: TGTGCCAGCAGCCCCTTCCAAGAGACCCAGTACTTC.

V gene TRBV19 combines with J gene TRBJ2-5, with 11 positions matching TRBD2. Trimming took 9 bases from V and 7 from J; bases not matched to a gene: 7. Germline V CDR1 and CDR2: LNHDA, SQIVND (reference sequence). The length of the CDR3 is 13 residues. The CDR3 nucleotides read TGTGCCAGCGGAACTAGCGGGAGTGGGACCCAGTACTTC. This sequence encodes CASGTSGSGTQYF.

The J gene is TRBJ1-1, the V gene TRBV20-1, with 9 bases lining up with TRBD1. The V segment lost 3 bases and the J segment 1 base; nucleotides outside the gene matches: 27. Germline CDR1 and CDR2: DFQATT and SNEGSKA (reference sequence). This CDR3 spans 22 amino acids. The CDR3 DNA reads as TGCAGTGCTAGTTATGCTATTGGGAGTAACATTGTGGGGACAGGGAGGAACACTGAAGCTTTCTTT. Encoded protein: CSASYAIGSNIVGTGRNTEAFF.

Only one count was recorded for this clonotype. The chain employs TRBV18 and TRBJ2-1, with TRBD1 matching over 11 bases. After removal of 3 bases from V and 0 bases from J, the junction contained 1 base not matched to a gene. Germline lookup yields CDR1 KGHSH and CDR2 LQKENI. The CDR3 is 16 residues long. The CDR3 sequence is CASSPGTGGSYNEQFF. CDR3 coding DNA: TGTGCCAGCTCACCCGGGACAGGGGGCTCCTACAATGAGCAGTTCTTC.

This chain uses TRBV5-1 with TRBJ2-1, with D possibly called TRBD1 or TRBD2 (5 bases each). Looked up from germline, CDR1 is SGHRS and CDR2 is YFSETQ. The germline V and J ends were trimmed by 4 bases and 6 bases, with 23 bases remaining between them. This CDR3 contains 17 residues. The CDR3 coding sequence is TGCGCCAGCAGCACCGATGGACCGTTCCCCGGGACCAATGAGCAGTTCTTC. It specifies CASSTDGPFPGTNEQFF.

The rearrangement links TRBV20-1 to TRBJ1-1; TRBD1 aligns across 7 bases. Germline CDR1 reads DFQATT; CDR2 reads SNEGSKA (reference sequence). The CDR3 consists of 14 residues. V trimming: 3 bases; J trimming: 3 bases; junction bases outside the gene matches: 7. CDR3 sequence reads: CSASTTGIDTEAFF. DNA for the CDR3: TGCAGTGCTAGTACGACAGGGATAGACACTGAAGCTTTCTTT.

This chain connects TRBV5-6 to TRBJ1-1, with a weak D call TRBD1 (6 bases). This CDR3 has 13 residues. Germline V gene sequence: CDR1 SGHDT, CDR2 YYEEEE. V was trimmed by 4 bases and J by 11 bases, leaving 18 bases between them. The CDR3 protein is CASSPGLGRGAFF. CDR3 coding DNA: TGTGCCAGCAGCCCGGGCTTGGGTAGGGGGGCTTTCTTT.

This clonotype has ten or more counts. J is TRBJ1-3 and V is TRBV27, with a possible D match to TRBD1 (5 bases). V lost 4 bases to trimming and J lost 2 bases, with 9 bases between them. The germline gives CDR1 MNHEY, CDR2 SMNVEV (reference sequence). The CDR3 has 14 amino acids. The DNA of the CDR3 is TGTGCCAGCAGTTCAAGGGGCACTGGAAACACCATATATTTT. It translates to CASSSRGTGNTIYF.

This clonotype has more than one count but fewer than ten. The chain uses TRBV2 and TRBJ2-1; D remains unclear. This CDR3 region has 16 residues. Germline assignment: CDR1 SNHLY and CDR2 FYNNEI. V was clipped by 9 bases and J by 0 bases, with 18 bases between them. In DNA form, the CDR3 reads TGTGCCAGTAGTACCTGGGATTTTAGCTCCTACAATGAGCAGTTCTTC. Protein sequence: CASSTWDFSSYNEQFF.

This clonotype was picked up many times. The CDR3 sequence: CASSLGGSGANVLTF. The CDR3 DNA sequence: TGCGCCAGCAGCTTAGGGGGCTCTGGGGCCAACGTCCTGACTTTC. The chain has TRBV5-1 and TRBJ2-6, with D possibly being TRBD1 (6 bases). Trimming left V 2 bases short and J 0 bases short, with 6 bases between. The germline V gene encodes CDR1 SGHRS and CDR2 YFSETQ. The CDR3 is 15 residues long.

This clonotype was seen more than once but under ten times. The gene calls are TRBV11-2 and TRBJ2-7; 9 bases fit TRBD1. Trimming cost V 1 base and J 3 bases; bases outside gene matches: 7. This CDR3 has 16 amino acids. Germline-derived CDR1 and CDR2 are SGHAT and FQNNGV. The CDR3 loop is CASSLVVGTGIYEQYF. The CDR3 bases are TGTGCCAGCAGCTTAGTCGTCGGGACAGGGATCTACGAGCAGTACTTC.

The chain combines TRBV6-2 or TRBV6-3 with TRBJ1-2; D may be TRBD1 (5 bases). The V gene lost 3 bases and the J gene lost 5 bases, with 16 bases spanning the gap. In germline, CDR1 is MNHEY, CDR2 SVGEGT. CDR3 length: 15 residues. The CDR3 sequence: CASSYGAGRGYGYTF. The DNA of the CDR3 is TGTGCCAGCAGTTATGGGGCAGGCCGGGGTTATGGCTACACCTTC.

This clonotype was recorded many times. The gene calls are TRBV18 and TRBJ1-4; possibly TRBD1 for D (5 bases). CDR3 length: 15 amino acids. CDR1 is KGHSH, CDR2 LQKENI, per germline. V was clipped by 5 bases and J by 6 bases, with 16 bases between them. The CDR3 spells CASSALRQPDEKLFF. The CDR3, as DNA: TGTGCCAGCTCAGCACTTCGACAGCCGGATGAAAAACTGTTTTTT.

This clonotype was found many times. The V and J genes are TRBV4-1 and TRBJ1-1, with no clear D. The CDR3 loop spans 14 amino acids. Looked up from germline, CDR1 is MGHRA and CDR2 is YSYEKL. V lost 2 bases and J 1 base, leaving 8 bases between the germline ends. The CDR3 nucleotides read TGCGCCAGCAGCCAACCCCTACGGAACACTGAAGCTTTCTTT. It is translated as CASSQPLRNTEAFF.

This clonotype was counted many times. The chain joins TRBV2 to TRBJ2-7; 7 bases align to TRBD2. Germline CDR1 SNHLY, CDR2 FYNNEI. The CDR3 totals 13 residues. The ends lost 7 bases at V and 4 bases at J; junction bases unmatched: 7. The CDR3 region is CASKTGGPYEQYF. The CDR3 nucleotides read TGTGCCAGCAAAACGGGAGGACCTTACGAGCAGTACTTC.

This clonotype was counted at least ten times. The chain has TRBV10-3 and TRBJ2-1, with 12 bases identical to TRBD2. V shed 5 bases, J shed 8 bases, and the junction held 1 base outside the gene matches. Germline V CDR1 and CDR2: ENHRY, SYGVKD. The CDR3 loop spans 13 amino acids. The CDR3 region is CAISSSGRDEQFF. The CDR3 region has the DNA TGTGCCATCAGTTCTAGCGGGAGGGATGAGCAGTTCTTC.